The next 32 T cell receptor beta chains were all read from a single sample in a study of human T cells and chemical hapten exposure. TCRdb fed the RACE reads into MiXCR, producing one record per CDR3 protein. The sample has roughly 110,000 distinct CDR3 sequences, around 10% seen once. The time point denotes: pre-sensitization, week 0. Treatment meaning: therapeutic diphenylcyclopropenone sensitization with weekly scalp DPC. The specimen was whole blood, collected in connection with sensitization to the hapten diphenylcyclopropenone (DPC). These receptors all stem from a woman between 45 and 65 years old with alopecia areata. Some clones in this sample may be carry-over from other donors' samples.

The chain couples TRBV4-1 to TRBJ2-3; 8 nucleotides match TRBD1. Germline V CDR1 and CDR2: MGHRA, YSYEKL. Unmatched junction bases numbered 8, after V lost 4 bases and J lost 2 bases. The CDR3 contains 16 residues. The chain's CDR3 is CASSPLTGVATDTQYF. CDR3 DNA sequence: TGCGCCAGCAGCCCGTTGACAGGGGTGGCCACAGATACGCAGTATTTT.

The chain combines TRBV28 with TRBJ1-5; 7 positions match TRBD1. The junction had 11 bases not matched to a gene; V was cut back by 6 bases and J by 0 bases. In germline, CDR1 is MDHEN, CDR2 SYDVKM. The CDR3 covers 17 residues. This chain's CDR3 is CASSPRTGHYSNQPQHF. The CDR3 region has the DNA TGTGCCAGCAGCCCCAGGACAGGACATTATAGCAATCAGCCCCAGCATTTT.

The chain combines TRBV7-2 with TRBJ2-1, with TRBD1 matching 8 bases. The CDR3 loop spans 14 amino acids. J lost 4 bases, V lost 3 bases, and 2 bases had no gene match. The germline CDR1 and CDR2 sequences are SGHTA and FQGNSA. CDR3 DNA: TGTGCCAGCAGCTTCCGACAGGGGTACAATGAGCAGTTCTTC. It specifies CASSFRQGYNEQFF.

This chain connects TRBV7-6 to TRBJ2-5, with a weak D call TRBD2 (6 bases). The CDR3 length is 13 residues. V shed 3 bases and J shed 5 bases, with 10 bases lying between them. Germline CDR1 and CDR2: SGHVS and FNYEAQ. The CDR3, as DNA: TGTGCCAGCAGCTTGACTAGAATTGAGACCCAGTACTTC. It encodes CASSLTRIETQYF.

This clonotype was recorded a few times. The genes are TRBV12-3 or TRBV12-4 and TRBJ2-2, with D uncertain. The germline V and J ends were trimmed by 6 bases and 4 bases, with 12 bases remaining between them. The CDR3 is 14 amino acids. Written as DNA, the CDR3 is TGTGCCAGCAGCCCTAACACCGGCACCGGGGAGCTGTTTTTT. Its protein is CASSPNTGTGELFF.

The chain is built from TRBV12-3 or TRBV12-4 and TRBJ1-6; TRBD1 matches 7 bases. The CDR3 contains 16 residues. Trimming took 5 bases from V and 5 from J; bases not matched to a gene: 9. CDR3 bases: TGTGCCAGCAGTCCAATAGGGGGCGCGCATAATTCACCCCTCCACTTT. Translated, it gives CASSPIGGAHNSPLHF.

Only a few counts were recorded for this clonotype. The chain couples TRBV28 to TRBJ2-3; D is undetermined. The germline V and J ends were trimmed by 4 bases and 1 base, with 9 bases remaining between them. The CDR3 extends over 14 amino acids. Germline-derived CDR1 and CDR2 are MDHEN and SYDVKM. In nucleotides, the CDR3 is TGTGCCAGCAGTTGGTCCGGAGGCACAGATACGCAGTATTTT. It codes for CASSWSGGTDTQYF.

This clonotype has just a few counts. V gene TRBV18 combines with J gene TRBJ1-1; TRBD1 might be the D (6 bases). Trimming took 6 bases from V and 1 from J, leaving 12 bases between them. CDR1 is KGHSH and CDR2 is LQKENI in the germline V gene. The CDR3 length is 14 residues. The CDR3 nucleotides read TGTGCCAGCTCCGCCAGGGGCGAGAACACTGAAGCTTTCTTT. It translates to CASSARGENTEAFF.

V gene TRBV4-2 combines with J gene TRBJ2-1, with TRBD2 matching over 9 bases. V lost 0 bases, J lost 7 bases, and 13 bases stayed unmatched. The CDR3 loop spans 18 amino acids. Per germline, CDR1 LGHNA and CDR2 YNFKEQ. CDR3 sequence: CASSQEGASGIILNEQFF. The CDR3 coding sequence is TGTGCCAGCAGCCAAGAGGGAGCTAGCGGGATAATTCTGAATGAGCAGTTCTTC.

This clonotype was observed many times. The chain has TRBV25-1 and TRBJ2-3; TRBD1 matches 9 bases. Germline loops: CDR1 MGHDK, CDR2 SYGVNS. V gave up 8 bases and J gave up 3 bases; unmatched junction bases: 12. CDR3 length equals 16 residues. CDR3 DNA sequence: TGTGCCAGCGGAAACGCACAGGGGGCTGGAACAGATACGCAGTATTTT. This sequence encodes CASGNAQGAGTDTQYF.

This clonotype has a count of ten or more. The rearrangement joins TRBV29-1 to TRBJ2-1; no clear D. V shed 3 bases and J shed 3 bases, with 3 bases lying between them. Germline V CDR1 and CDR2: SQVTM, ANQGSEA. The CDR3 is 11 residues long. DNA of the CDR3: TGCAGCGTTGACGGCTACAATGAGCAGTTCTTC. Amino acids: CSVDGYNEQFF.

The chain has TRBV4-3 and TRBJ2-7, with 10 bases that match TRBD1. Germline loops: CDR1 LGHNA, CDR2 YSLEER. J lost 1 base, V lost 0 bases, and 6 bases had no gene match. The CDR3 spans 17 residues. As DNA, the CDR3 is TGCGCCAGCAGCCAAGATGACCCGGGACAGGGGTCCTACGAGCAGTACTTC. As protein: CASSQDDPGQGSYEQYF.

This clonotype was seen only a few times. The chain uses TRBV6-2 or TRBV6-3 and TRBJ2-1; D unresolved. V dropped 5 bases and J dropped 6 bases, with 14 bases sitting between them. The CDR3 totals 14 residues. CDR1 is MNHEY and CDR2 is SVGEGT in the germline V gene. Written as DNA, the CDR3 is TGTGCCAGCAGTCCCCCCGGACGTCTCAATGAGCAGTTCTTC. Residues: CASSPPGRLNEQFF.

The chain employs TRBV7-2 and TRBJ2-4; D perhaps matches TRBD2 (5 bases). From germline, CDR1 is SGHTA and CDR2 FQGNSA. The CDR3 is made up of 15 amino acids. Trimming took off 1 base at V and 1 base at J, with 8 bases between the two ends. The CDR3 is CASSLGTGAKNIQYF. CDR3 in DNA: TGTGCCAGCAGCTTAGGCACGGGGGCCAAAAACATTCAGTACTTC. The variable domain in full, with the rest retrieved from reference TRBV7-2 and TRBJ2-4, is GAGVSQSPSNKVTEKGKDVELRCDPISGHTALYWYRQSLGQGLEFLIYFQGNSAPDKSGLPSDRFSAERTGGSVSTLTIQRTQQEDSAVYLCASSLGTGAKNIQYFGAGTRLSVL.

The rearrangement links TRBV7-8 to TRBJ2-7, with 10 bases fitting TRBD1. V was pared by 5 bases and J by 4 bases, with 14 bases of the junction left unmatched. CDR1 is SGHVS, CDR2 FQNEAQ, per germline. The CDR3 extends over 17 amino acids. CDR3 nucleotide sequence: TGTGCCAGCAGCCAGCCAACCAGACAGGGGGCTCGATACGAGCAGTACTTC. This translates into CASSQPTRQGARYEQYF.

Only a few counts were recorded for this clonotype. The V call is TRBV19, the J call TRBJ2-7; 8 bases fit TRBD1. Germline CDR1 LNHDA, CDR2 SQIVND (reference sequence). CDR3 length: 13 amino acids. Trimming took 6 bases from V and 5 from J; bases not matched to a gene: 6. In DNA, the CDR3 is TGTGCCAGTAGAAAAGGACAGGGCGACGAGCAGTACTTC. This sequence encodes CASRKGQGDEQYF.

The rearrangement links TRBV29-1 to TRBJ1-2; the match to TRBD1 covers 8 bases. The CDR3 length is 14 residues. V lost 7 bases to trimming and J lost 7 bases; unmatched junction nucleotides: 14. Germline CDR1 and CDR2: SQVTM and ANQGSEA. The DNA of the CDR3 is TGCAGCGCTGATCAGGAGGCAGGGGGCGGTGGCTACACCTTC. Its translation is CSADQEAGGGGYTF.

This clonotype was counted a few times. The V call is TRBV6-5, the J call TRBJ1-3, with D unresolved. The CDR3 contains 17 residues. Trimming cost V 4 bases and J 0 bases, with 16 bases left between them. CDR1 is MNHEY and CDR2 is SVGAGI in the germline V gene. The CDR3: CASSFSTRHVSGNTIYF. DNA for the CDR3: TGTGCCAGCAGTTTCTCTACGCGACACGTCTCTGGAAACACCATATATTTT.

The chain has TRBV7-2 and TRBJ2-1; perhaps D is TRBD1 or TRBD2 (5 bases each). This CDR3 spans 13 amino acids. Trimming took off 6 bases at V and 5 bases at J, with 11 bases between the two ends. Germline V CDR1 and CDR2: SGHTA, FQGNSA. CDR3 sequence: CASRFRDHNEQFF. CDR3 nucleotide sequence: TGTGCCAGCAGATTTAGGGACCACAATGAGCAGTTCTTC.

Points on this clonotype: Possible read error: a much larger clone is one base away. The rearrangement links TRBV9 to TRBJ2-7, with TRBD2 identical over 9 bases. With V trimmed by 1 base and J by 2 bases, 1 base remained unmatched. The CDR3 is 14 residues long. Germline values: CDR1 SGDLS, CDR2 YYNGEE. The DNA of the CDR3 is TGTGCCAGCAGCGTAAGCGGGGGGACCTACGAGCAGTACTTC. Protein: CASSVSGGTYEQYF.

This clonotype occurred a few times. This chain links TRBV28 with TRBJ2-6; the D is unclear. Trimming removed 3 bases from V and 3 bases from J, with 15 bases in between. This CDR3 region has 17 residues. CDR1 MDHEN and CDR2 SYDVKM come from the germline V gene. CDR3 residues: CASSFGRIPGGANVLTF. The CDR3 coding sequence is TGTGCCAGCAGTTTCGGGCGGATTCCAGGTGGGGCCAACGTCCTGACTTTC.

This clonotype was recorded many times. The genes are TRBV28 and TRBJ2-3, with 8 nucleotides matching TRBD2. Germline V gene sequence: CDR1 MDHEN, CDR2 SYDVKM. With V trimmed by 8 bases and J by 2 bases, 15 bases remained unmatched. This CDR3 contains 17 residues. The CDR3 nucleotides read TGTGCCAGCCCAATCCTAAGCGGGGGCACCCCCACAGATACGCAGTATTTT. Protein: CASPILSGGTPTDTQYF.

The rearrangement uses TRBV7-8 and TRBJ2-1; 9 nucleotides line up with TRBD2. Germline CDR1 reads SGHVS; CDR2 reads FQNEAQ. The trim removed 4 bases at V and 3 bases at J, leaving 7 bases unmatched. CDR3 size: 16 residues. CDR3 in DNA: TGTGCCAGCAGCTCGTTTCGCGGGGGGGACTACAATGAGCAGTTCTTC. Residues: CASSSFRGGDYNEQFF.

This clonotype was observed at least ten times. The gene calls are TRBV18 and TRBJ1-5; D unresolved. V lost 2 bases and J 7 bases, leaving 21 bases between the germline ends. This CDR3 has 17 amino acids. Germline V gene lookup returns CDR1 KGHSH and CDR2 LQKENI. The CDR3 nucleotides are TGTGCCAGCTCACCAAGAATAATGAGCCGCAGTGGGCAGCCCCAGCATTTT. Its protein product is CASSPRIMSRSGQPQHF.

This chain links TRBV18 with TRBJ1-1; D uncertain. Germline V gene lookup returns CDR1 KGHSH and CDR2 LQKENI. The CDR3 sequence is 12 residues long. The ends were cut back, 2 bases at V and 3 bases at J, with 4 bases in the middle. The CDR3 sequence is CASSPRYTEAFF. The CDR3 DNA reads TGTGCCAGCTCACCAAGGTACACTGAAGCTTTCTTT.

The chain is built from TRBV24-1 and TRBJ2-3; 7 positions agree with TRBD1. This CDR3 region has 14 residues. Trimming removed 4 bases from V and 3 bases from J; junction bases left unmatched: 3. Germline values: CDR1 KGHDR, CDR2 SFDVKD. The CDR3 nucleotides read TGTGCCACCAGTGAGGGACAGCTGACAGATACGCAGTATTTT. Translated: CATSEGQLTDTQYF.

V usage is TRBV6-2 or TRBV6-3 and J usage is TRBJ1-5; tentatively, D is TRBD1 (5 bases). Trimming shortened V by 1 base and J by 5 bases, and 9 bases separated the two germline ends. This CDR3 comprises 14 residues. CDR1 and CDR2 from the germline V gene are MNHEY and SVGEGT. The CDR3 coding sequence is TGTGCCAGCAGTTACTGGAGGGACGATCAGCCCCAGCATTTT. It encodes CASSYWRDDQPQHF.

This clonotype was detected a few times. V is TRBV27 and J is TRBJ2-3; D might be TRBD2 (6 bases). The ends were cut back, 10 bases at V and 2 bases at J, with 7 bases in the middle. Germline assignment: CDR1 MNHEY and CDR2 SMNVEV (reference sequence). The CDR3 totals 11 residues. CDR3 in DNA: TGTGCCACGGGGGACACAGATACGCAGTATTTT. It is translated as CATGDTDTQYF.

This clonotype has ten or more counts. The chain recombines TRBV18 with TRBJ2-2; TRBD2 aligns across 8 bases. The junction had 9 bases not matched to a gene; V was cut back by 2 bases and J by 4 bases. The CDR3 runs to 17 residues. CDR1 is KGHSH, CDR2 LQKENI, per germline. DNA of the CDR3: TGTGCCAGCTCACCAGAATGGAGACTAGCGTCCACCGGGGAGCTGTTTTTT. It codes for CASSPEWRLASTGELFF.

The rearrangement uses TRBV5-1 and TRBJ2-1; D uncertain. The V end was cut by 0 bases, the J end by 1 base, with 8 bases between. The CDR3 runs 15 residues. Germline CDR1 SGHRS, CDR2 YFSETQ. CDR3 bases: TGCGCCAGCAGCTTGGAGGTGGAATCCTACAATGAGCAGTTCTTC. Amino acids: CASSLEVESYNEQFF.

The rearrangement uses TRBV18 and TRBJ2-1, with 10 nucleotides matching TRBD1. CDR1 and CDR2 (germline): KGHSH, LQKENI. Germline trimming cut 3 bases from V and 10 bases from J; bases unmatched to any gene: 12. This CDR3 is built from 16 residues. The CDR3 DNA reads as TGTGCCAGCTCACCTATGGGACAGGGGCCCAGTGGCGAGCAGTTCTTC. Protein sequence: CASSPMGQGPSGEQFF.

This clonotype was seen many times. The chain couples TRBV12-3 or TRBV12-4 to TRBJ2-1, with D uncertain. Trimming pared 5 bases from V and 7 bases from J, leaving 18 bases between. The CDR3 is 15 residues long. The CDR3 DNA sequence: TGTGCCAGCAGTCCCCTTACGGGCCGCCGGAATGAGCAGTTCTTC. Translation: CASSPLTGRRNEQFF.